The T cell receptor beta chain described here comes from a study of response to subunit inactivated influenza vaccine. Study-level findings and limits: Researchers suggested that each seasonal influenza vaccination recruits few new T cells.

This CDR3 has 12 amino acids. V lost 2 bases to trimming and J lost 8 bases, with 7 bases between them. Germline CDR1 reads SGDLS; CDR2 reads YYNGEE. Each CDR3 protein is one row after TCRdb ran MiXCR on the RT-PCR reads. The data show about 610,000 distinct CDR3 sequences, 14% seen once. This clonotype was seen more than once but under ten times. Antigen: not known. The sample was PBMCs from blood, taken approximately 13 days after vaccination. The clonotype originates from a man between 50 and 59 years old who received an inactivated influenza vaccine. The chain combines TRBV9 with TRBJ2-2; no clear D gene. The CDR3 spells CASSVETGELFF. Written as DNA, the CDR3 is TGTGCCAGCAGCGTTGAGACAGGGGAGCTGTTTTTT.